This T cell receptor (beta chain) is from a study of T cells in Graves' hyperthyroidism and ophthalmopathy. The study, taken as a whole, reports: Classification by a 13 V-J model distinguished ophthalmopathy from stable hyperthyroidism.

Amplification of TCR beta CDR3 regions used RNA as the template. Initially, a first-round RT-PCR of the TCR CDR3 employed the HTBI primer set. TCRdb ran MiXCR on the multiplex PCR reads and lists one entry per CDR3 protein. The repertoire holds about 600,000 distinct CDR3 sequences, with 12% to 15% as singletons. CDR1 and CDR2 from the germline V gene are SGDLS and YYNGEE. CDR3 size: 14 residues. V lost 8 bases and J lost 0, with 12 bases in between. As to this clonotype: Its antigen is currently unknown.

The receptor's source is a woman aged 18-29 years with Graves' ophthalmopathy. V gene TRBV9 combines with J gene TRBJ2-1; D gene uncertain. The sample taken for sequencing was blood. The CDR3: CASRSENSYNEQFF. The CDR3 DNA sequence: TGTGCCAGTCGTTCCGAGAACTCCTACAATGAGCAGTTCTTC.